The 15 T cell receptor beta chains presented below share a single source sample, sequenced in a study of blood T cells in healthy people across ages. Sample-barcoded 5' priming and a J-beta primer mix drove a second PCR of about 6 to 11 cycles. MiXCR, run by TCRdb on the 5' RACE reads, gives a single entry per CDR3 protein. The sample includes about 810,000 distinct CDR3 sequences, around 36% of them seen just once. Sample: blood. Source of these receptors: a man aged 18 to 30 in good health.

The sample holds a few counts of this clonotype. The chain links TRBV6-5 to TRBJ1-5; D ambiguous. V was cut by 3 bases and J by 4 bases, with 10 bases left in between. The CDR3 is made up of 14 amino acids. The germline CDR1 and CDR2 sequences are MNHEY and SVGAGI. The CDR3 loop is CASSYAASNQPQHF. The CDR3 region has the DNA TGTGCCAGCAGTTATGCGGCCTCTAATCAGCCCCAGCATTTT.

In this sample, this clonotype turned up a few times. The chain couples TRBV14 to TRBJ2-1; tentative D call: TRBD1 (6 bases). This CDR3 spans 14 amino acids. V lost 5 bases, J lost 3 bases, and 11 bases lay in between. Germline CDR1 and CDR2: SGHDN and FVKESK. The CDR3 here is CASSENRVYNEQFF. The CDR3 DNA reads as TGTGCCAGCAGCGAAAACAGGGTCTACAATGAGCAGTTCTTC.

V is TRBV5-1 and J is TRBJ2-2, with 11 bases identical to TRBD1. The length of the CDR3 is 15 residues. J was trimmed by 7 bases and V by 2 bases; bases with no gene match: 4. Germline-derived CDR1 and CDR2 are SGHRS and YFSETQ. The CDR3 region is CASSLRTGGFGELFF. CDR3 coding DNA: TGCGCCAGCAGCTTAAGGACAGGGGGCTTCGGGGAGCTGTTTTTT.

The chain couples TRBV4-1 to TRBJ2-1, with TRBD2 identical over 10 bases. CDR1 is MGHRA and CDR2 is YSYEKL in the germline V gene. Germline trimming cut 4 bases from V and 5 bases from J; bases unmatched to any gene: 8. The length of the CDR3 is 16 residues. CDR3 in DNA: TGCGCCAGCAGCCTAGACCTAGCGGGGGTCAACAATGAGCAGTTCTTC. Translation gives CASSLDLAGVNNEQFF.

This clonotype was observed a handful of times. The rearrangement joins TRBV5-1 to TRBJ2-1; 10 bases map to TRBD1. Losses at the gene ends were 0 bases for V and 3 bases for J; bases not matched to a gene: 6. Germline V gene data show CDR1 as SGHRS and CDR2 as YFSETQ. The CDR3 is made up of 17 amino acids. CDR3 sequence (DNA): TGCGCCAGCAGCTTGGCGGGACAGGGGTTCGGCTACAATGAGCAGTTCTTC. It yields the protein CASSLAGQGFGYNEQFF. The full variable domain, with the rest looked up from reference TRBV5-1 and TRBJ2-1, is KAGVTQTPRYLIKTRGQQVTLSCSPISGHRSVSWYQQTPGQGLQFLFEYFSETQRNKGNFPGRFSGRQFSNSRSEMNVSTLELGDSALYLCASSLAGQGFGYNEQFFGPGTRLTVL.

At least ten counts were recorded for this clonotype. The chain is built from TRBV5-5 and TRBJ2-7; D is undetermined. Per the germline V gene, CDR1 is SGHKS and CDR2 is YYEKEE (reference sequence). Trimming removed 0 bases from V and 3 bases from J, with 7 bases in between. The CDR3 has 13 amino acids. This CDR3 reads CASSLGRYYEQYF. The CDR3, as DNA: TGTGCCAGCAGCTTGGGACGGTACTACGAGCAGTACTTC.

The chain is built from TRBV20-1 and TRBJ2-1; the D gene is possibly TRBD2 (6 bases). V was cut by 3 bases and J by 10 bases, with 13 bases left in between. Germline CDR1 reads DFQATT; CDR2 reads SNEGSKA (reference sequence). The length of the CDR3 is 12 residues. As DNA, the CDR3 is TGCAGTGCTAGGGGACTTTCCTTAGAGCAGTTCTTC. As protein: CSARGLSLEQFF.

This clonotype was observed at least ten times. This chain joins TRBV12-3 or TRBV12-4 and TRBJ2-3; D might be TRBD1 or TRBD2, each matching 5 bases. Trimming left V 3 bases short and J 0 bases short, with 7 bases between. The CDR3 spans 14 residues. CDR3 sequence reads: CASSFEGSTDTQYF. The CDR3 region has the DNA TGTGCCAGCAGTTTTGAGGGGAGCACAGATACGCAGTATTTT.

This clonotype came up a few times. Just one base apart from a much larger clone, this may be a read error. This chain links TRBV11-2 with TRBJ2-7; TRBD1 agrees at 7 bases. The CDR3 has 16 amino acids. Per germline, CDR1 SGHAT and CDR2 FQNNGV. The trim removed 2 bases at V and 0 bases at J, leaving 7 bases unmatched. CDR3 protein: CASSLSRGQSSYEQYF. The CDR3 nucleotides read TGTGCCAGCAGCTTAAGTCGGGGACAGAGCTCCTACGAGCAGTACTTC. Variable domain in full (rest from reference TRBV11-2 and TRBJ2-7): EAGVAQSPRYKIIEKRQSVAFWCNPISGHATLYWYQQILGQGPKLLIQFQNNGVVDDSQLPKDRFSAERLKGVDSTLKIQPAKLEDSAVYLCASSLSRGQSSYEQYFGPGTRLTVT.

Details on this clonotype: At one end the junction does not follow the germline gene, possibly because of a read error. The rearrangement joins TRBV20-1 to TRBJ2-5; no reliable D call. The CDR3 is made up of 13 amino acids. CDR1 is DFQATT and CDR2 is SNEGSKA in the germline V gene (reference sequence). CDR3: CSARETWGETRYF. CDR3 bases: TGCAGTGCTAGAGAGACCTGGGGTGAGACCCGGTACTTC.

This rearrangement joins TRBV5-5 to TRBJ2-1; TRBD2 matches at 9 bases. Germline CDR1 and CDR2: SGHKS and YYEKEE (reference sequence). CDR3 length: 13 amino acids. Trimming cost V 4 bases and J 11 bases; bases outside gene matches: 7. The CDR3 loop is CASSPISGRKQFF. The CDR3 bases are TGTGCCAGCAGCCCTATTAGCGGGAGAAAGCAGTTCTTC.

CDR3 protein: CSARDEGSVNTEAFF. The CDR3 nucleotides are TGCAGTGCTAGAGACGAGGGCTCTGTGAACACTGAAGCTTTCTTT. This rearrangement joins TRBV20-1 to TRBJ1-1, with D uncertain. The CDR3 extends over 15 amino acids. Germline V gene data show CDR1 as DFQATT and CDR2 as SNEGSKA (reference sequence). V lost 0 bases and J lost 0, with 11 bases in between.

A remark on this clonotype: Being one base from a much bigger clone, this may be a read error. This chain joins TRBV20-1 and TRBJ2-3; 14 positions agree with TRBD2. This CDR3 is built from 19 residues. The germline V gene has CDR1 DFQATT and CDR2 SNEGSKA (reference sequence). Here the CDR3 reads CSATETSGGDLLVSDAQYF. As DNA, the CDR3 is TGCAGTGCTACCGAGACTAGCGGGGGGGACCTACTGGTTTCAGATGCGCAGTATTTT.

Regarding this clonotype: A much larger clone differs from this one at a single base, so this may be a read error. The J gene is TRBJ2-1, the V gene TRBV6-2 or TRBV6-3; D is perhaps TRBD2 (6 bases). CDR3 length: 13 amino acids. V was shortened by 5 bases and J by 3 bases, with 8 bases between the two germline ends. The germline gives CDR1 MNHEY, CDR2 SVGEGT. CDR3 nucleotide sequence: TGTGCCAGCAGTGGGAGGATCTACAATGAGCAGTTCTTC. It is translated as CASSGRIYNEQFF.

This clonotype was counted a few times. The V and J genes are TRBV20-1 and TRBJ2-3, with 13 bases matching TRBD2. The CDR3 is made up of 16 amino acids. V dropped 0 bases and J dropped 6; count of bases not matched to a gene: 6. Germline V gives CDR1 DFQATT, CDR2 SNEGSKA (reference sequence). CDR3 DNA: TGCAGTGCTAGAGATAGGGGACTAGCGGGGAGGGATACGCAGTATTTT. As protein: CSARDRGLAGRDTQYF.